This T cell receptor (beta chain) was captured by sequencing in a study of OX40 agonist ivuxolimab in advanced cancers. Some clones are missing from TCRdb's copy, which holds only in-frame ones; the method was immunoSEQ multiplex PCR. The table records tens of thousands of clones, 85% to 90% of them present only once. Looked up from germline, CDR1 is SNHLY and CDR2 is FYNNEI. The CDR3 covers 14 residues. V gave up 7 bases and J gave up 14 bases, with 26 bases separating them. Sequences were derived from CD4+ or CD8+ T cells sorted from blood, sampled in a trial of the OX40 agonist ivuxolimab. The chain combines TRBV2 with TRBJ1-2; D is possibly TRBD1 (5 bases). The TCR sequence derives from an adult with an advanced solid tumor such as melanoma, head and neck, liver or kidney cancer. The CDR3 sequence is CASIERQPQLALTF. As DNA, the CDR3 is TGTGCCAGCATAGAACGACAGCCCCAACTCGCTCTGACCTTC. The variable domain in full, with the rest retrieved from reference TRBV2 and TRBJ1-2, is EPEVTQTPSHQVTQMGQEVILRCVPISNHLYFYWYRQILGQKVEFLVSFYNNEISEKSEIFDDQFSVERPDGSNFTLKIRSTKLEDSAMYFCASIERQPQLALTFGSGTRLTVV.